The 5 T cell receptor beta chains below come from one sample, sequenced in a study of blood T cell repertoires in COVID-19. Profiling relied on immunoSEQ multiplex PCR, and the TCRdb table lists in-frame clones only, not all of them. Here the sample spans some 120,000 clones, roughly 88% being singletons. The sequenced sample was peripheral blood. The receptor source for this set is a human donor in a cohort sampled during active COVID-19.

The chain joins TRBV5-1 to TRBJ2-1; 16 nucleotides line up with TRBD2. V shed 5 bases, J shed 6 bases, and the junction held 8 bases outside the gene matches. CDR3 length: 17 residues. Germline lookup yields CDR1 SGHRS and CDR2 YFSETQ. For the CDR3, the DNA is TGCGCCAGCAGGGGGACTAGCGGGAGGGTCCCCAGCAATGAGCAGTTCTTC. This sequence encodes CASRGTSGRVPSNEQFF.

The chain carries TRBV18 and TRBJ1-4; D call uncertain. CDR3 length equals 14 residues. V lost 2 bases, J lost 8 bases, and 12 bases lay in between. Germline V lookup: CDR1 KGHSH, CDR2 LQKENI. The CDR3 sequence is CASSPSEGGEKLFF. Written as DNA, the CDR3 is TGTGCCAGCTCACCAAGTGAGGGTGGCGAAAAACTGTTTTTT.

This chain joins TRBV7-3 and TRBJ2-2, with 9 nucleotides matching TRBD1. The V gene's germline CDR1 is SGHTA and CDR2 FQGTGA. Germline trimming cut 5 bases from V and 4 bases from J; bases unmatched to any gene: 2. This CDR3 has 14 amino acids. CDR3 loop: CASSPQGATGELFF. The CDR3 coding sequence is TGTGCCAGCAGCCCACAGGGGGCCACCGGGGAGCTGTTTTTT.

The chain links TRBV28 to TRBJ2-7; maybe TRBD2 (6 bases). The CDR3 has 15 residues. V gave up 6 bases and J gave up 0 bases, with 15 bases separating them. Germline V gene data show CDR1 as MDHEN and CDR2 as SYDVKM. This CDR3 reads CASSPSGLDSYEQYF. The CDR3 DNA reads as TGTGCCAGCAGCCCGTCGGGACTCGACTCCTACGAGCAGTACTTC. Variable domain in full (rest from reference TRBV28 and TRBJ2-7): DVKVTQSSRYLVKRTGEKVFLECVQDMDHENMFWYRQDPGLGLRLIYFSYDVKMKEKGDIPEGYSVSREKKERFSLILESASTNQTSMYLCASSPSGLDSYEQYFGPGTRLTVT.

V gene TRBV27 combines with J gene TRBJ2-7; D may be TRBD1 (6 bases). The germline V gene encodes CDR1 MNHEY and CDR2 SMNVEV (reference sequence). Trimming removed 5 bases at V and 3 bases at J, with 14 bases between. CDR3 length: 14 residues. CDR3 residues: CASSTRDTVYEQYF. For the CDR3, the DNA is TGTGCCAGCAGTACCCGGGACACAGTCTACGAGCAGTACTTC.